This T cell receptor beta chain derives from a study of long-term antiretroviral therapy in people with HIV. This clone was detected only once. The antigen remains unidentified. Investigators performed immunoSEQ version v3.0 at survey level. Method: immunoSEQ multiplex PCR; TCRdb's copy keeps in-frame clones and lacks some. Of about 33,000 clones in the sample, 70% to 80% are singletons; the top ten hold about 7.1%. Study-level results: Clones showing expansion before ART dominated the repertoire at all time points. Repertoires from HIV showed CDR3 length ranges narrower than those of controls.

CDR1 and CDR2 from the germline V gene are SGHDT and YYEEEE. The CDR3 is 16 residues long. Trimming pared 0 bases from V and 8 bases from J, leaving 20 bases between. This TCR was sampled from a woman aged 50 to 60 with HIV. The genes are TRBV5-6 and TRBJ1-2; D gene ambiguous. The starting material was unsorted PBMCs, obtained 2 years after starting antiretroviral therapy. The CDR3 loop reads CASSLALEGDAGGYTF. CDR3 nucleotide sequence: TGTGCCAGCAGCTTGGCGTTGGAGGGAGATGCGGGGGGCTACACCTTC.